The next 9 T cell receptor beta chains were all read from a single sample in a study of blood T cell repertoires in COVID-19. Clones were sequenced by immunoSEQ multiplex PCR, and TCRdb holds only the in-frame ones, with some missing. This sample has approximately 55,000 clones, with roughly 91% found just once. Sequenced input: peripheral blood. The receptors come from a man aged 45-60 years with active COVID-19.

The rearrangement uses TRBV19 and TRBJ2-1; a weak D match, TRBD2 (5 bases). The ends were cut back, 0 bases at V and 3 bases at J, with 12 bases in the middle. Germline CDR1 is LNHDA and CDR2 is SQIVND (reference sequence). CDR3 length: 16 residues. CDR3 in amino acids: CASSIERAKGYNEQFF. In DNA form, the CDR3 reads TGTGCCAGTAGTATAGAGAGGGCGAAGGGCTACAATGAGCAGTTCTTC.

This chain connects TRBV30 to TRBJ2-4, with a weak D call TRBD1 (6 bases). This CDR3 comprises 12 residues. CDR1 is GTSNPN, CDR2 SVGIG, per germline (reference sequence). The CDR3 nucleotides read TGTGCTTACAGGGAGGCCAAAAACATTCAGTACTTC. Residues: CAYREAKNIQYF.

This sequence joins TRBV2 and TRBJ2-2; D remains ambiguous. The CDR3 consists of 14 residues. CDR1 SNHLY and CDR2 FYNNEI come from the germline V gene. Trimming pared 6 bases from V and 6 bases from J, leaving 14 bases between. CDR3 nucleotide sequence: TGTGCCAGCAGCGAATCAGTGAGGTCCGGGGAGCTGTTTTTT. Protein product: CASSESVRSGELFF.

The gene calls are TRBV27 and TRBJ2-7; 11 bases fit TRBD2. After removal of 3 bases from V and 4 bases from J, the junction contained 2 bases not matched to a gene. The CDR3 is made up of 14 amino acids. Germline-derived CDR1 and CDR2 are MNHEY and SMNVEV (reference sequence). The DNA for the CDR3 is TGTGCCAGCAGTTTCACTAGCGGGAGTTACGAGCAGTACTTC. This sequence encodes CASSFTSGSYEQYF.

This chain links TRBV7-9 with TRBJ1-2; D not resolved. Germline loops: CDR1 SEHNR, CDR2 FQNEAQ (reference sequence). The CDR3 is 15 residues long. V shed 5 bases and J shed 4 bases, with 17 bases lying between them. Written as DNA, the CDR3 is TGTGCCAGCAGCACCCCCATCAGGCCCTTCTATGGCTACACCTTC. Its protein is CASSTPIRPFYGYTF. The whole variable domain, remainder taken from reference TRBV7-9 and TRBJ1-2, is DTGVSQNPRHKITKRGQNVTFRCDPISEHNRLYWYRQTLGQGPEFLTYFQNEAQLEKSRLLSDRFSAERPKGSFSTLEIQRTEQGDSAMYLCASSTPIRPFYGYTFGSGTRLTVV.

V gene TRBV5-1 combines with J gene TRBJ2-2; D may be TRBD1 (5 bases). Trimming shortened V by 0 bases and J by 4 bases, and 10 bases separated the two germline ends. Germline V gene sequence: CDR1 SGHRS, CDR2 YFSETQ. The CDR3 extends over 15 amino acids. The DNA for the CDR3 is TGCGCCAGCAGCTTGGTAGGGGTCCCCACCGGGGAGCTGTTTTTT. This encodes CASSLVGVPTGELFF. Filled out from reference TRBV5-1 and TRBJ2-2, the complete variable domain reads KAGVTQTPRYLIKTRGQQVTLSCSPISGHRSVSWYQQTPGQGLQFLFEYFSETQRNKGNFPGRFSGRQFSNSRSEMNVSTLELGDSALYLCASSLVGVPTGELFFGEGSRLTVL.

The chain links TRBV27 to TRBJ2-1; 16 bases align to TRBD2. J lost 8 bases, V lost 4 bases, and 2 bases had no gene match. The CDR3 has 15 amino acids. Germline V gives CDR1 MNHEY, CDR2 SMNVEV (reference sequence). The CDR3 DNA reads TGTGCCAGCAGTTCGGGACTAGCGGGGGGGCATGAGCAGTTCTTC. This translates into CASSSGLAGGHEQFF.

CDR3 region: CASSSRGGTEAFF. The CDR3 nucleotides read TGTGCCAGCAGCTCCCGGGGGGGCACTGAAGCTTTCTTT. The chain employs TRBV3-1 (or the pseudogene TRBV3-2) and TRBJ1-1; D might be TRBD1 (5 bases). The germline V gene has CDR1 LGHDT and CDR2 YNNKEL (reference sequence). Trimming stripped 5 bases from V and 4 bases from J, with 11 bases between. The CDR3 has 13 amino acids.

The rearrangement links TRBV30 to TRBJ2-7; D is perhaps TRBD1 (6 bases). The germline gives CDR1 GTSNPN, CDR2 SVGIG (reference sequence). The CDR3 spans 13 residues. Trimming left V 8 bases short and J 1 base short, with 15 bases between. The CDR3 protein is CAADRDTSYEQYF. CDR3 DNA sequence: TGTGCCGCCGACCGGGACACTTCCTACGAGCAGTACTTC.